These T cell receptor beta chains were read from a single sample in a study of PD-L1 blockade in urothelial cancer. The table came from immunoSEQ multiplex PCR; TCRdb's copy has only in-frame clones and leaves some out. The table records more than 95,000 clones, 86% of them present only once. The material was PBMCs, obtained around atezolizumab (anti-PD-L1) treatment. These receptors all come from a man between 50 and 59 years old with urothelial cancer. Both conserved end residues are part of each CDR3. Each record gives: J gene, CDR3 length, D gene, V gene, clone size, CDR3 DNA, CDR3 protein. A D gene is named only where the DNA matches it firmly. Rows may omit the clone size; those that give it use once, few, many or a size class.

>TRBJ2-6|13|.|TRBV28|.
TGTGCCAGCAGTCTTCGTGGGGCCAACGTCCTGACTTTC
CASSLRGANVLTF
>TRBJ1-4|15|TRBD1|TRBV6-5|.
TGTGCCAGCAGTTACATCCGGGACAGGCCTGGAGAACTGTTTTTT
CASSYIRDRPGELFF
>TRBJ2-3|17|TRBD2|TRBV7-9|.
TGTGCCAGCAGCCTATTGACTAGCGGGGCCCATCCGGATACGCAGTATTTT
CASSLLTSGAHPDTQYF
>TRBJ2-2|16|TRBD1|TRBV11-3|once
TGTGCCAGCAGCTCCGGGGACAGGGTAAACACCGGGGAGCTGTTTTTT
CASSSGDRVNTGELFF
>TRBJ2-1|17|.|TRBV10-3|.
TGTGCCATCAGTGAATTTTCCAGAATCAGCTCCTACAATGAGCAGTTCTTC
CAISEFSRISSYNEQFF
>TRBJ1-2|13|TRBD1|TRBV7-9|.
TGTGCCAGCAGCCCTCGACAGGGGTATGGCTACACCTTC
CASSPRQGYGYTF
>TRBJ1-4|15|TRBD1|TRBV27|.
TGTGCCAGCAGTTCTCCCGGGACAGTCCCGGGAAAACTGTTTTTT
CASSSPGTVPGKLFF
>TRBJ2-1|18|TRBD2|TRBV5-1|few
TGCGCCAGCAGCCCATTAGGGACTAGCGGGAGGGGCGTCAATGAGCAGTTCTTC
CASSPLGTSGRGVNEQFF
>TRBJ1-2|14|.|TRBV27|few
TGTGCCAGCAAAACGTCGGGGTTGAACTATGGCTACACCTTC
CASKTSGLNYGYTF
>TRBJ2-5|19|TRBD2|TRBV7-9|.
TGTGCCAGCAGCTTGTTTTTGGGAGCGCGGGAGGGCTGGTCCGAGACCCAGTACTTC
CASSLFLGAREGWSETQYF
>TRBJ1-3|14|.|TRBV11-2|.
TGTGCCAGCAGCCCACGGACTGGTGGCAACACCATATATTTT
CASSPRTGGNTIYF
>TRBJ2-7|16|.|TRBV7-9|few
TGTGCCAGCAGCTTCGGAGGGGGGGCCTCAACCTACGAGCAGTACTTC
CASSFGGGASTYEQYF
>TRBJ1-1|14|.|TRBV11-2|.
TGTGCCAGCAGCTTAGTATGGCAGAACACTGAAGCTTTCTTT
CASSLVWQNTEAFF
>TRBJ2-2|15|TRBD1|TRBV19|.
TGTGCCAGTATTGGGCAGGGGGCTAGCACCGGGGAGCTGTTTTTT
CASIGQGASTGELFF
>TRBJ2-7|16|.|TRBV19|.
TGTGCCAGTAGTCCCCGACCTGGGAGACGGGTAGACGAGCAGTACTTC
CASSPRPGRRVDEQYF
>TRBJ2-7|13|.|TRBV7-2|few
TGTGCCAGCAGCTTTTTCCACTCCTACGAGCAGTACTTC
CASSFFHSYEQYF
>TRBJ2-4|14|TRBD2|TRBV5-4|.
TGTGCCAGCAGCCCCCCGGGACTAGCCAACATTCAGTACTTC
CASSPPGLANIQYF
>TRBJ2-1|15|TRBD2|TRBV7-9|.
TGTGCCAGCAGCGCACGGACTAGCGTATACAATGAGCAGTTCTTC
CASSARTSVYNEQFF
>TRBJ2-2|13|.|TRBV30|.
TGTGCCTGCCGTACACAGGGCGCCGGGGAGCTGTTTTTT
CACRTQGAGELFF
>TRBJ1-2|16|.|TRBV6-5|.
TGTGCCAGCAGTTACTCCCCCGAGGCGGTGCCCCATGGCTACACCTTC
CASSYSPEAVPHGYTF
>TRBJ2-7|14|TRBD2|TRBV10-3|.
TGTGCCATCAGTGCGTCTAGCGGGAAATACGAGCAGTACTTC
CAISASSGKYEQYF
>TRBJ2-6|13|.|TRBV7-2|.
TGTGCCAGCAGCTTTACTGGGGCCAACGTCCTGACTTTC
CASSFTGANVLTF